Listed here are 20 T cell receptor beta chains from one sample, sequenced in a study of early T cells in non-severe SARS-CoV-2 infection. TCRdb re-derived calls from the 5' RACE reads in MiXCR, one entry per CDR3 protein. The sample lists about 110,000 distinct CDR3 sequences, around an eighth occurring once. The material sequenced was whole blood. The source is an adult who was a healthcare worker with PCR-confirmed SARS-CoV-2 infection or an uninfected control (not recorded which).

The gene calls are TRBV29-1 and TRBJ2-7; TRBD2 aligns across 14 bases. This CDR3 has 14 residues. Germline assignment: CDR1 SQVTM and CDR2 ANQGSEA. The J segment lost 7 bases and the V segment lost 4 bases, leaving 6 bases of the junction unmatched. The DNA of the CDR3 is TGCAGCGTTGGGGGACTAGCGGGAGCGTGGGAGCAGTACTTC. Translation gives CSVGGLAGAWEQYF.

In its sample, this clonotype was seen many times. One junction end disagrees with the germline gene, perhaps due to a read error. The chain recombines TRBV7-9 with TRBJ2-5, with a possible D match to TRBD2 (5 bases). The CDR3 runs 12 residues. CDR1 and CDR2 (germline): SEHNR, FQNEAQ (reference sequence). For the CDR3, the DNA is TGTGCCAGCAACTTAGCGTCCGGGACCCAGTACTTC. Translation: CASNLASGTQYF.

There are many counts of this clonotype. The CDR3 coding sequence is TGCGCCAGCAGCCACCAACAGGGTATGGAGACCCAGTACTTC. Translated: CASSHQQGMETQYF. V gene TRBV4-1 combines with J gene TRBJ2-5; perhaps TRBD1 as D (6 bases). Germline CDR1 reads MGHRA; CDR2 reads YSYEKL. V was shortened by 3 bases and J by 5 bases, with 13 bases between the two germline ends. The CDR3 loop spans 14 amino acids.

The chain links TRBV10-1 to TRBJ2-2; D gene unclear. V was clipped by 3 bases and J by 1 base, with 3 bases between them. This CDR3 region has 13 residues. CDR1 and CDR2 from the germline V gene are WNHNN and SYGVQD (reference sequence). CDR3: CASSDQNTGELFF. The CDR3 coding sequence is TGCGCCAGCAGTGACCAGAACACCGGGGAGCTGTTTTTT.

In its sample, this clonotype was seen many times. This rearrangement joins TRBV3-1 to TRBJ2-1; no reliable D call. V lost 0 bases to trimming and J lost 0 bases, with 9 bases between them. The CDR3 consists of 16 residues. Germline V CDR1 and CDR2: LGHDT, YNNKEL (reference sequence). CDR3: CASSQDSRLSYNEQFF. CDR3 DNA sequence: TGTGCCAGCAGCCAAGATTCCCGACTCTCCTACAATGAGCAGTTCTTC.

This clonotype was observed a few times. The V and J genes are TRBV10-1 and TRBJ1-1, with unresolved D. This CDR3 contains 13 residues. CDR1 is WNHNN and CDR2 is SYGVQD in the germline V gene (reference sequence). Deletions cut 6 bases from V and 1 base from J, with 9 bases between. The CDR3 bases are TGCGCCAGCAGAGAGACGGAGAACACTGAAGCTTTCTTT. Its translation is CASRETENTEAFF.

CDR3 amino acids: CASSLLTGQLNQPQHF. The CDR3 DNA reads as TGTGCCAGCAGTTTACTGACGGGACAGCTTAATCAGCCCCAGCATTTT. V gene TRBV12-3 or TRBV12-4 combines with J gene TRBJ1-5; 7 positions agree with TRBD1. The CDR3 sequence is 16 residues long. J lost 4 bases, V lost 2 bases, and 8 bases had no gene match.

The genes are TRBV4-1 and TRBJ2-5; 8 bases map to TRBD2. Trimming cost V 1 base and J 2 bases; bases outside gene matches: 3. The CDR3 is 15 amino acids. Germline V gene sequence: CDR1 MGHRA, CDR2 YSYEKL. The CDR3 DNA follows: TGCGCCAGCAGCCAAGGGCCGGGGGGGCAAGAGACCCAGTACTTC. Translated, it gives CASSQGPGGQETQYF.

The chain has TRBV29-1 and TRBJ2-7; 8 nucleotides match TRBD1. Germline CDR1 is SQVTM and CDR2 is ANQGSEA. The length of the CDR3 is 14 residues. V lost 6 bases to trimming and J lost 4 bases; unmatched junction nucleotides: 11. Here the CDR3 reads CSVAIPQGAYEQYF. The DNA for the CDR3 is TGCAGCGTAGCAATACCCCAGGGGGCGTACGAGCAGTACTTC.

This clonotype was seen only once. The CDR3 region is CASSIPRRTGGDTDTQYF. The DNA for the CDR3 is TGTGCCAGCAGCATCCCCCGGAGGACAGGGGGAGACACAGATACGCAGTATTTT. This chain links TRBV6-2 or TRBV6-3 with TRBJ2-3; 10 positions agree with TRBD1. Losses at the gene ends were 6 bases for V and 2 bases for J; bases not matched to a gene: 14. CDR3 size: 18 residues. Germline assignment: CDR1 MNHEY and CDR2 SVGEGT.

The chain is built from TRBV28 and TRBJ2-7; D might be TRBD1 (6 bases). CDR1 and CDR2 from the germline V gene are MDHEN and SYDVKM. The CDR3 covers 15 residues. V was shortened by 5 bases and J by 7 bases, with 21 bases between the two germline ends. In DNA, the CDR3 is TGTGCCAGCAGTGGGGCGGCTCAGGACAGTTGGGAGCAGTACTTC. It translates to CASSGAAQDSWEQYF.

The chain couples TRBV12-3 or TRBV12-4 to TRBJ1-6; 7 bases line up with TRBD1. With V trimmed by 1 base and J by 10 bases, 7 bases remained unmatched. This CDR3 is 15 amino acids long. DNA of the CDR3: TGTGCCAGCAGTTTAGAGACAGGGTTTCGATCACCCCTCCACTTT. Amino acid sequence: CASSLETGFRSPLHF.

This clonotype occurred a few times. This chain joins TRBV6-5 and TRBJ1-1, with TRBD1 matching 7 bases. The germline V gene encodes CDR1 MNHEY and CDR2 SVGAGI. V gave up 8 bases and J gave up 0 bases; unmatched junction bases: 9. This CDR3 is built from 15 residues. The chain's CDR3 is CASRGQTVLNTEAFF. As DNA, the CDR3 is TGTGCCAGCCGGGGACAGACTGTCTTGAACACTGAAGCTTTCTTT.

The CDR3 nucleotides are TGTGCCAGCAGACCCGGGGGCAGGGGAGAGGGCACTGAAGCTTTCTTT. Amino acids: CASRPGGRGEGTEAFF. V usage is TRBV27 and J usage is TRBJ1-1; D is perhaps TRBD1 (6 bases). Germline-derived CDR1 and CDR2 are MNHEY and SMNVEV (reference sequence). The CDR3 consists of 16 residues. Trimming took 6 bases from V and 4 from J, leaving 21 bases between them.

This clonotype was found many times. This CDR3 reads CASSSSDQETQYF. The CDR3 DNA is TGTGCCAGCAGTTCGTCAGACCAAGAGACCCAGTACTTC. The J gene is TRBJ2-5, the V gene TRBV27; D remains ambiguous. Germline V gives CDR1 MNHEY, CDR2 SMNVEV (reference sequence). This CDR3 contains 13 residues. V was shortened by 4 bases and J by 0 bases, with 6 bases between the two germline ends.

The CDR3 nucleotides read TGTGCCAGCAGTTACTTCCAGGGTAGTGATTCACCCCTCCACTTT. Translation gives CASSYFQGSDSPLHF. The chain recombines TRBV6-5 with TRBJ1-6; D is possibly TRBD1 (5 bases). The CDR3 contains 15 residues. The V gene lost 1 base and the J gene lost 8 bases, with 12 bases spanning the gap. The V gene's germline CDR1 is MNHEY and CDR2 SVGAGI.

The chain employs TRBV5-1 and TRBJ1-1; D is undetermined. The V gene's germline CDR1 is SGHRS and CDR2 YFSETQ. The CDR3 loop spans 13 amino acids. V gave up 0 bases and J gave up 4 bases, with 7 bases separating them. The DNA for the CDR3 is TGCGCCAGCAGCTTGGACGGTTTCACTGAAGCTTTCTTT. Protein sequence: CASSLDGFTEAFF.

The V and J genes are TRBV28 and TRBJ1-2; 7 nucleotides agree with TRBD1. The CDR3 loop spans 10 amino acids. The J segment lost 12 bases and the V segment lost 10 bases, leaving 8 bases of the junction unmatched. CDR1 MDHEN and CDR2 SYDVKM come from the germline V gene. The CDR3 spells CATRDSSDTF. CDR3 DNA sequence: TGTGCCACTAGGGACAGTTCGGACACCTTC.

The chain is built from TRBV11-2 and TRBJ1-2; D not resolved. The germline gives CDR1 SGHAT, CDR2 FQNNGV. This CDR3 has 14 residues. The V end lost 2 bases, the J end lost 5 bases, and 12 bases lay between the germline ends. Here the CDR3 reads CASSLSLGNYGYTF. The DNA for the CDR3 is TGTGCCAGCAGCTTATCGCTAGGGAATTATGGCTACACCTTC.

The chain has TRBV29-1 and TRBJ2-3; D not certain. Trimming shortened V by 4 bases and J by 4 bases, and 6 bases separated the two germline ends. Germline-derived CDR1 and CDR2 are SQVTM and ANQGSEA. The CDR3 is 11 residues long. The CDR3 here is CSVGSPDTQYF. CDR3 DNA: TGCAGCGTTGGAAGTCCAGATACGCAGTATTTT.